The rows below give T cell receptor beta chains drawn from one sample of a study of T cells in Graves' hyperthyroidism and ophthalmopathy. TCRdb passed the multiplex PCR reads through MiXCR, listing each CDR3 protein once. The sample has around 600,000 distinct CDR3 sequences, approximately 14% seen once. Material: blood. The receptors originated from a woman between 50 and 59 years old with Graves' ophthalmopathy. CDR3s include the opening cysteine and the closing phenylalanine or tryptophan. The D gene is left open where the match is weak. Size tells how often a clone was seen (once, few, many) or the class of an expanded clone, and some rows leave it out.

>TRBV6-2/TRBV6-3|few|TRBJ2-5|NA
TGTGCCAGCAGTTACCTTAGGACAGTACCCCAAGAGACCCAGTACTTC
CASSYLRTVPQETQYF
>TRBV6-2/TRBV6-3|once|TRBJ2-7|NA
TGTGCCAGCAGGGACGTTATCGGGGTCTACGAGCAGTACTTC
CASRDVIGVYEQYF
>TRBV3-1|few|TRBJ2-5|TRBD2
TGTGCCAGCAGCCAGGGGACTAGCGGGAGTAAGAGCGGGACCCAGTACTTC
CASSQGTSGSKSGTQYF
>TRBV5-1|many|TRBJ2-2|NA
TGCGCCAGCAGCTTGGACAGAATGAACACCGGGGAGCTGTTTTTT
CASSLDRMNTGELFF
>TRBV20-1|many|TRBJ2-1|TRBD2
TGCAGTGCTAGACTAGCGGGAGATCTTGAGCAGTTCTTC
CSARLAGDLEQFF
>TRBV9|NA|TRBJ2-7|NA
TGTGCCAGCAGCGTAGGACAGGCATCCTCCTACGAGCAGTACTTC
CASSVGQASSYEQYF
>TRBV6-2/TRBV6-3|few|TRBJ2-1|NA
TGTGCCAGCAGTTCGCGACGGACTAAGCAGTTCTTC
CASSSRRTKQFF
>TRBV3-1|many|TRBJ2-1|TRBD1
TGTGCCAGCAGCCAAAGTGTGGGACAGGGTCCTTGGGGTGAGCAGTTCTTC
CASSQSVGQGPWGEQFF
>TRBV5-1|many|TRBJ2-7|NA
TGCGCCAGCAGGCTGACGGGTGCCCTAGGCGAGCAGTACTTC
CASRLTGALGEQYF
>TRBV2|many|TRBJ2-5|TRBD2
TGTGCCAGCAGAGCGAGACTAGCGGGAGGTGAGACCCAGTACTTC
CASRARLAGGETQYF
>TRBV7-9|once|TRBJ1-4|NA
TGTGCCAGCAGCTTAGCTTCGAGCCATGAAAAACTGTTTTTT
CASSLASSHEKLFF
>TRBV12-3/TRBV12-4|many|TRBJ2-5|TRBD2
TGTGCCAGCAGTTCTGGCGGGAGAGTCTACCAAGAGACCCAGTACTTC
CASSSGGRVYQETQYF
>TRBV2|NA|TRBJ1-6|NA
TGTGCCAGCAGTGAAGTGGGATCACCCCTCCACTTT
CASSEVGSPLHF
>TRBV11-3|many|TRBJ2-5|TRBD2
TGTGCCAGCAGCACTTGGGCTAGCGGAGAGACCCAGTACTTC
CASSTWASGETQYF
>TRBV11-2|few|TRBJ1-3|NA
TGTGCCAGCAGCTTAGGGCCGACGGAATCCCCCATATATTTT
CASSLGPTESPIYF
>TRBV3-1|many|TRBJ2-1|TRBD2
TGTGCCAGCAGCCAAGATAGGACTAGCGGATACAATGAGCAGTTCTTC
CASSQDRTSGYNEQFF
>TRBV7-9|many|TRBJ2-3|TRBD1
TGTGCCAGCAGCTTAGATGGGTTGGGACAGGGGGCGGATACGCAGTATTTT
CASSLDGLGQGADTQYF
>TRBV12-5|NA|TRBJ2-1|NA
TGTGCTAGTGGTTTGGTATCCTCAACTTCGTTCTTC
CASGLVSSTSFF
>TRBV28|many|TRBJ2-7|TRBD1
TGTGCCAGCAGTACACCCGGGACAGCCTCCTACGAGCAGTACTTC
CASSTPGTASYEQYF
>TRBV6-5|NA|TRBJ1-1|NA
TGTGCCAGCGCAGGACCGAACACTGAAGCTTTCTTT
CASAGPNTEAFF
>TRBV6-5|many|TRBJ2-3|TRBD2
TGTGCCAGCAGTTACTCCCCCAGTGGTGGCGGGAGGGCCTTAGATACGCAGTATTTT
CASSYSPSGGGRALDTQYF
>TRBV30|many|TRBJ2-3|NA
TGTGCCTGGAGAGAGAGACAACGTTTGGGGACAGATACGCAGTATTTT
CAWRERQRLGTDTQYF
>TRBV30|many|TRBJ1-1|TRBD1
TGTGCCTGGGGGACAGGGGGGAGCACTGAAGCTTTCTTT
CAWGTGGSTEAFF
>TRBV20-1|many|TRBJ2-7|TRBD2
TGCAGTGCTAAGTCTGGGACTAGCGGGAGTTACGAGCAGTACTTC
CSAKSGTSGSYEQYF
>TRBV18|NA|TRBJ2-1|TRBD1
TGTGCCAGCTCACCCCCGACAGGGTTCAACAATGAGCAGTTCTTC
CASSPPTGFNNEQFF
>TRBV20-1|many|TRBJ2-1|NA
TGCAGTGCTACTAGGAATGAGCAGTTCTTC
CSATRNEQFF
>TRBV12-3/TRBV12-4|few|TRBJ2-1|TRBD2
TGTGCCAGCAGTCAGAGCGGGAGCAGGAATGAGCAGTTCTTC
CASSQSGSRNEQFF
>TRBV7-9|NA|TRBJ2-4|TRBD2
TGTGCCAGCAGCTCGACGGCAGGTAGCGGGATTATTCAGTACTTC
CASSSTAGSGIIQYF
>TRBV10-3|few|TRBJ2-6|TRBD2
TGTGCCACTGGGGGGGTGACTGGGGCCAACGTCCTGACTTTC
CATGGVTGANVLTF
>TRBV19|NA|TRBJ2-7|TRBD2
TGTGCCAGTAGTCCGCGACCCATAGCGGGAGGGACCTACGAGCAGTACTTC
CASSPRPIAGGTYEQYF
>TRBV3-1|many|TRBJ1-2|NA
TGTGCCAGCAGCCAAGAACCTTCGGGCTACACCTTC
CASSQEPSGYTF
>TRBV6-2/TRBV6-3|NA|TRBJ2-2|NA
TGTGCCAGCAGTTTCTCAGCTGGGACCGGGGAGCTGTTTTTT
CASSFSAGTGELFF
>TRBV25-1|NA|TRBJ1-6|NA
TGTGCCAGCATCGGCAGGGGAAATTCACCCCTCCACTTT
CASIGRGNSPLHF
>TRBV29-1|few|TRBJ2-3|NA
TGCAGCATGTCAGGGGCGAGCACAGATACGCAGTATTTT
CSMSGASTDTQYF
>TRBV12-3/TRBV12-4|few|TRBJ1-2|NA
TGTGCCAGCAGTTCTAGAAAGGGGGTTTTGGGCTATGGCTACACCTTC
CASSSRKGVLGYGYTF
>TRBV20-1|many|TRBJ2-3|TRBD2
TGCAGTGCCCCGACTAGCGGGAGCACAGATACGCAGTATTTT
CSAPTSGSTDTQYF
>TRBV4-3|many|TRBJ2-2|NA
TGCGCCAGCAGCCACAGCGACAACACCGGGGAGCTGTTTTTT
CASSHSDNTGELFF
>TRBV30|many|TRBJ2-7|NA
TGTGCCTGGAGGGTACAGGTTGGCTCCTACGAGCAGTACTTC
CAWRVQVGSYEQYF
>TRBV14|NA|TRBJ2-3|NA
TGTGCCAGCAGCCAAGGTCTATTCGGAACATTTACAGATACGCAGTATTTT
CASSQGLFGTFTDTQYF
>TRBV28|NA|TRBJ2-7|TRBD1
TGTGCCAGCAGCCCCCGGACAGGGGCCCACGAGCAGTACTTC
CASSPRTGAHEQYF